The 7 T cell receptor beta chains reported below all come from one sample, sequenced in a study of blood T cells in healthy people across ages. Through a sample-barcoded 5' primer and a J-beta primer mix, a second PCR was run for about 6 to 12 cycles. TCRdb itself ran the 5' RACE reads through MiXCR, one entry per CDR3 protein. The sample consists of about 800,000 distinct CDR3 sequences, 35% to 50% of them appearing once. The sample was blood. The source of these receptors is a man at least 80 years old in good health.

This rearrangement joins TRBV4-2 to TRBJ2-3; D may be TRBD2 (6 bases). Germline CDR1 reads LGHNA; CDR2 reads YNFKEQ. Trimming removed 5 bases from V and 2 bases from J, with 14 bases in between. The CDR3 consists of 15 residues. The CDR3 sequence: CASSVRLAHTDTQYF. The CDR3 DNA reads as TGTGCCAGCAGCGTCCGGCTAGCGCACACAGATACGCAGTATTTT.

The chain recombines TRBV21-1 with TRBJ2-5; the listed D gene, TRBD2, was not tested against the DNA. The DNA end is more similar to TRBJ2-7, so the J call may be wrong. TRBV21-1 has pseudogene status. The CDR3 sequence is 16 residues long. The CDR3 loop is CASSPHARGPFYEQYF. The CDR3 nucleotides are TGTGCCAGCAGCCCCCACGCGAGGGGGCCCTTCTACGAGCAGTACTTC.

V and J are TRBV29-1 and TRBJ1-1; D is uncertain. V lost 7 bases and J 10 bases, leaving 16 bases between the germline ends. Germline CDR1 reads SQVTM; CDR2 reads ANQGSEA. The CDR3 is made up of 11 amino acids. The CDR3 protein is CSAEGIQRAFF. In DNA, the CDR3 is TGCAGCGCTGAGGGAATCCAACGAGCTTTCTTT.

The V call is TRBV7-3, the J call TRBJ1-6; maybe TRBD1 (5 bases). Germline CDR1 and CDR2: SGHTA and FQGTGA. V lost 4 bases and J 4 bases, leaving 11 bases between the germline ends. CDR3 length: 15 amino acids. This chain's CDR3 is CASSSRGGYNSPLHF. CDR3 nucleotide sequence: TGTGCCAGCAGCTCCCGTGGGGGTTATAATTCACCCCTCCACTTT.

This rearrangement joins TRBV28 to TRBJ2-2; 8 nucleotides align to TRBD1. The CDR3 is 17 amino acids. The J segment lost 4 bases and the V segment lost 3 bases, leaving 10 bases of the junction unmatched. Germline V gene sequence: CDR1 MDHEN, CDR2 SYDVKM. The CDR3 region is CASSLGSGQGITGELFF. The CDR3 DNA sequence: TGTGCCAGCAGTTTGGGGTCCGGACAGGGAATCACCGGGGAGCTGTTTTTT.

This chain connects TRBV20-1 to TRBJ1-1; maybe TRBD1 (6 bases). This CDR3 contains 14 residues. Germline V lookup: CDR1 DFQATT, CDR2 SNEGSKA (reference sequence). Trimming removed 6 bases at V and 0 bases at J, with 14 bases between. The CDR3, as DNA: TGCAGTGCGAACAGGGACGGCCTGAACACTGAAGCTTTCTTT. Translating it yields CSANRDGLNTEAFF.

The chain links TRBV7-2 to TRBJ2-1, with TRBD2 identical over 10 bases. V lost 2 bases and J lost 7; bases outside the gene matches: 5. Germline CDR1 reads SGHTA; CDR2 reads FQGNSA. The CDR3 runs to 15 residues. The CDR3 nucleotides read TGTGCCAGCAGCTTAATGGCTAGCGGGAGTAATGAGCAGTTCTTC. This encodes CASSLMASGSNEQFF.